The clone carrying this T cell receptor beta chain was detected many times. This entry comes from a study of T cells after yellow fever vaccination. Overall study context: Libraries from low-cell-number fractions were prepared with the SMART-Seq v4 Ultra Low Input RNA kit.

Trimming removed 0 bases from V and 0 bases from J, with 9 bases in between. CDR1 is SGHRS, CDR2 YFSETQ, per germline. The CDR3 has 16 amino acids. TCRdb used MiXCR to reprocess the 5' RACE reads, holding one entry per CDR3 protein. The sample has some 560,000 distinct CDR3 sequences; approximately 21% are singletons. The sequenced sample was PBMCs, obtained 15 days after the yellow fever booster vaccination. This clonotype originated in a man under 40 who received the YFV17D yellow fever vaccine. The chain combines TRBV5-1 with TRBJ2-2; no clear D gene. In DNA form, the CDR3 reads TGCGCCAGCAGCTTGGGGTCCGGCCCGAACACCGGGGAGCTGTTTTTT. It is translated as CASSLGSGPNTGELFF.